This T cell receptor beta chain emerged from a study of blood T cells in healthy people across ages. Study-level findings and limits: More naive CD4+ cells and higher diversity marked long-lived donors relative to aged donors.

A J-beta primer mix and a sample-barcoded 5' primer were used in a second PCR of about 7 to 11 cycles. TCRdb fed the 5' RACE reads into MiXCR, producing one record per CDR3 protein. The sample carries more than 500,000 distinct CDR3 sequences, around a quarter recorded once. The sample holds a few counts of this clonotype. The antigen remains unidentified. V shed 0 bases, J shed 7 bases, and the junction held 4 bases outside the gene matches. The CDR3 extends over 17 amino acids. Germline CDR1 is MGHRA and CDR2 is YSYEKL. These sequences were also reported in another study, on T cells of mothers and their children. From that second work: Samples were obtained from a few healthy Caucasian mothers and their six children. Related mother-child pairs showed slightly higher but non-significant overlap than unrelated pairs. There was no detection of any persistent microchimeric T cell clones.

The sample taken for sequencing was blood. The receptor was derived from a boy aged 2 to 10 in good health. The genes are TRBV4-1 and TRBJ2-1; 15 bases align to TRBD2. CDR3 sequence reads: CASSQDPGLAGGNEQFF. The CDR3 coding sequence is TGCGCCAGCAGCCAAGATCCGGGACTAGCGGGGGGAAATGAGCAGTTCTTC.